Given below is one T cell receptor (beta chain) in context. The data are from a study of blood T cell repertoires in COVID-19. With V trimmed by 0 bases and J by 1 base, 2 bases remained unmatched. Per the germline V gene, CDR1 is SGHVS and CDR2 is FQNEAQ. This CDR3 has 16 amino acids. As processed by the authors: Reference gene primer amplification gave estimated nucleated cell counts. The data were produced by immunoSEQ multiplex PCR, yet TCRdb's version contains in-frame clones alone and is incomplete. V and J calls and clone size are copied from that table; D and trimming were computed from the DNA. The table includes around 54,000 clones, 89% detected once.

Sequencing was done on a sample of peripheral blood. This TCR derives from a human donor in a cohort sampled during active COVID-19. The chain couples TRBV7-8 to TRBJ2-5; TRBD2 matches at 10 bases. CDR3 region: CASSLAGLASQETQYF. The CDR3 bases are TGTGCCAGCAGCTTAGCGGGACTAGCGAGCCAAGAGACCCAGTACTTC.